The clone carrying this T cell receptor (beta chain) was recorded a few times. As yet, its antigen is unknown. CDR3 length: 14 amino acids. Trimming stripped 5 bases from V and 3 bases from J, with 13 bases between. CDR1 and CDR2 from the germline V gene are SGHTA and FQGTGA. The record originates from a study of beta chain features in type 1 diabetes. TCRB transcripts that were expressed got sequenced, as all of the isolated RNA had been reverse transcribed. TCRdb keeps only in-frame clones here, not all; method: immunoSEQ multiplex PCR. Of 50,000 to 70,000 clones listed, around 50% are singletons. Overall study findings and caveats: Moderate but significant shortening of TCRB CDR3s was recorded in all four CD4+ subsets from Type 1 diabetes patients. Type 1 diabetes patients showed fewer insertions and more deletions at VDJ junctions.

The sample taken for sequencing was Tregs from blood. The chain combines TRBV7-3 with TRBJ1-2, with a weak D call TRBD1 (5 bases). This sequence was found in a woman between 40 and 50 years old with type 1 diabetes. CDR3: CASSPAGGDYGYTF. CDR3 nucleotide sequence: TGTGCCAGCAGCCCCGCGGGGGGGGACTATGGCTACACCTTC.